This record looks at one T cell receptor beta chain sequence and its context. Its antigen is unidentified. Cultured CD4+ T-cell DNA underwent Oncomine TCR Beta short-read sequencing. TCRdb re-analysed the PCR reads in MiXCR, keeping a single row per CDR3 protein. The data contain some 15,000 distinct CDR3 sequences, approximately 53% of them singletons. This record comes from a study of vaccination and CD4 T cells after COVID-19. The treatment is: approximately 10-day PBMC culture with coronavirus spike peptide pools or control peptides (ViraFEST assay). This TCR was sampled from a human donor who had recovered from COVID-19. The starting material was CD4+ T cells from blood, cultured in vitro, obtained before SARS-CoV-2 vaccination.

Here the CDR3 DNA reads TGTGCCACCAGCAGGGACAGGGGTACAACTGAAGCTTTCTTT. It yields the protein CATSRDRGTTEAFF. V gene TRBV15 combines with J gene TRBJ1-1; 9 bases map to TRBD1. Trimming removed 3 bases from V and 5 bases from J; junction bases left unmatched: 4. The CDR3 covers 14 residues. From germline, CDR1 is LNHNV and CDR2 YYDKDF (reference sequence).